The sequence of this TCR beta chain was determined in a study of T cells after yellow fever vaccination. Trimming pared 4 bases from V and 3 bases from J, leaving 10 bases between. This CDR3 comprises 14 residues. The germline V gene encodes CDR1 SGHRS and CDR2 YFSETQ. From the 5' RACE reads, TCRdb called clonotypes with MiXCR, one entry per CDR3 protein. Here the sample spans 300,000 to 400,000 distinct CDR3 sequences, under 5% being singletons. This clonotype was found many times. V and J are TRBV5-1 and TRBJ1-4, with a weak D call TRBD1 (5 bases). Sequencing used PBMCs, obtained 5 days after the yellow fever booster vaccination. This TCR was sampled from a man aged 18 to 29 who received the YFV17D yellow fever vaccine. CDR3 region: CASSPGLANEKLFF. In nucleotides, the CDR3 is TGCGCCAGCAGCCCGGGACTCGCTAATGAAAAACTGTTTTTT.